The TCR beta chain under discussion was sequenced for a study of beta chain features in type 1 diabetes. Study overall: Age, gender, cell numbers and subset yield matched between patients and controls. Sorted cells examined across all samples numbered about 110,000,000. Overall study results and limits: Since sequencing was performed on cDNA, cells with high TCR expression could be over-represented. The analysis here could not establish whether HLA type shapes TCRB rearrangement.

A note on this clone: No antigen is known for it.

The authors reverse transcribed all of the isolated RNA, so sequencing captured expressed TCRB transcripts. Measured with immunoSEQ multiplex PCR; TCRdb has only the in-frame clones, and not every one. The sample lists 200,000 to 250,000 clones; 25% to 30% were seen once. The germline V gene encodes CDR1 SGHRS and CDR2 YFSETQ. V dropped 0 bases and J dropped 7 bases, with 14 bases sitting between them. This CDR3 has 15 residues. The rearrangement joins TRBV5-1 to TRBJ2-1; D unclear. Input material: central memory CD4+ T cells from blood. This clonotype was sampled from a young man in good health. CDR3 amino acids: CASSLAAGRPNEQFF. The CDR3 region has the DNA TGCGCCAGCAGCTTGGCCGCCGGCCGACCTAATGAGCAGTTCTTC.